The clone carrying this T cell receptor (beta chain) was seen at least ten times. Germline CDR1 is LNHDA and CDR2 is SQIVND (reference sequence). Trimming shortened V by 6 bases and J by 8 bases, and 13 bases separated the two germline ends. The CDR3 extends over 12 amino acids. The time point here: persistent/refractory GD, antithyroid drugs over 5 years with positive TRAb. Construction of the TCR library relied on RNA isolated from PBMCs. The source of the sample is a study of regulatory T cells in long-lasting Graves disease. HTBI primers from iRepertoire and Arm-PCR of CDR3 regions yielded the TCR beta libraries. TCRdb re-analysed the multiplex PCR reads in MiXCR, keeping a single row per CDR3 protein. The table has hundreds of thousands of distinct CDR3 sequences, 20% seen once.

The chain uses TRBV19 and TRBJ1-1, with D hard to call. The source is a female donor with Graves disease. The material sequenced was peripheral blood mononuclear cells (PBMCs), taken when the disease was refractory, from a patient treated with antithyroid drugs. The CDR3 is CASSWAGREAFF. CDR3 nucleotide sequence: TGTGCCAGTAGCTGGGCCGGACGAGAAGCTTTCTTT. Using reference TRBV19 and TRBJ1-1 for the parts outside the CDR3, the full variable domain is DGGITQSPKYLFRKEGQNVTLSCEQNLNHDAMYWYRQDPGQGLRLIYYSQIVNDFQKGDIAEGYSVSREKKESFPLTVTSAQKNPTAFYLCASSWAGREAFFGQGTRLTVV.